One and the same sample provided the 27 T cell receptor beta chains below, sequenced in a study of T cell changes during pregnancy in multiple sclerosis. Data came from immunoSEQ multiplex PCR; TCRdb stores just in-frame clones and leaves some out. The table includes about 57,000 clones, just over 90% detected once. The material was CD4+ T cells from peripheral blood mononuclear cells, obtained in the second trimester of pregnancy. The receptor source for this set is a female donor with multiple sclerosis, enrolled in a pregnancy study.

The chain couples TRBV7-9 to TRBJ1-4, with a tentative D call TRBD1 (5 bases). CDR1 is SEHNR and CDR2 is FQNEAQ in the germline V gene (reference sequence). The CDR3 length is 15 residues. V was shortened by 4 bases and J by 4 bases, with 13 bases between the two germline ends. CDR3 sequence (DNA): TGTGCCAGCAGCTGGGGGGGGGTCTATAATGAAAAACTGTTTTTT. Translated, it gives CASSWGGVYNEKLFF. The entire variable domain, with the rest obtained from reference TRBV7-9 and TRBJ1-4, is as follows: DTGVSQNPRHKITKRGQNVTFRCDPISEHNRLYWYRQTLGQGPEFLTYFQNEAQLEKSRLLSDRFSAERPKGSFSTLEIQRTEQGDSAMYLCASSWGGVYNEKLFFGSGTQLSVL.

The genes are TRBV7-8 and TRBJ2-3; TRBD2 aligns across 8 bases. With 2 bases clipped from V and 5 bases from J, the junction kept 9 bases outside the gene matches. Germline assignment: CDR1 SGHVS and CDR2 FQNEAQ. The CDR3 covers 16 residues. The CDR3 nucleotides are TGTGCCAGCAGCTTACGACTAGCGACTTTCGGAGATACGCAGTATTTT. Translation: CASSLRLATFGDTQYF.

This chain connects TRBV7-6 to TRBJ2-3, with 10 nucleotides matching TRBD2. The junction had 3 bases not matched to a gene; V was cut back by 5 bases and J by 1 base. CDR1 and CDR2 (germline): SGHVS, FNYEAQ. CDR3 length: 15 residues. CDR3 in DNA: TGTGCCAGCAGCCTTCTAGCGGGAGGCACAGATACGCAGTATTTT. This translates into CASSLLAGGTDTQYF.

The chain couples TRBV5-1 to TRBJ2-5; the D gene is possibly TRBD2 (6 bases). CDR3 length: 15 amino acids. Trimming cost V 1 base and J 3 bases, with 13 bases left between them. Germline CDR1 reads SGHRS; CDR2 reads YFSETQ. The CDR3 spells CASSLNGGFKETQYF. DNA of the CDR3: TGCGCCAGCAGCTTGAACGGGGGTTTTAAAGAGACCCAGTACTTC.

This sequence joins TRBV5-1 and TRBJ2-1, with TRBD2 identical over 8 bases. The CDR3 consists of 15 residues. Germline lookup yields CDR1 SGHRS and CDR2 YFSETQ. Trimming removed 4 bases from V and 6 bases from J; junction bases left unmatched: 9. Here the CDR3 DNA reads TGCGCCAGCAGCGTCGGACTAGCAGGGTTCAATGAGCAGTTCTTC. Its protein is CASSVGLAGFNEQFF.

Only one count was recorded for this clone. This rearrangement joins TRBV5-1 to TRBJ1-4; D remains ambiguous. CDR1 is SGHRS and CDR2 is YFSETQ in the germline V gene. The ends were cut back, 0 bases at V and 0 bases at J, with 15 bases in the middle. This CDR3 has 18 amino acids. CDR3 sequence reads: CASSLELVAEATNEKLFF. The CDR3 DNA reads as TGCGCCAGCAGCTTGGAATTGGTAGCAGAAGCAACTAATGAAAAACTGTTTTTT.

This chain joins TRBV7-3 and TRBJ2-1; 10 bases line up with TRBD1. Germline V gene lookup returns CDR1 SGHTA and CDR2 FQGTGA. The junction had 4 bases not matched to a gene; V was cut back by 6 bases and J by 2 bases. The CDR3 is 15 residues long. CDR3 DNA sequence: TGTGCCAGCAGTTCGGACAGGGGGGCCTACAATGAGCAGTTCTTC. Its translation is CASSSDRGAYNEQFF.

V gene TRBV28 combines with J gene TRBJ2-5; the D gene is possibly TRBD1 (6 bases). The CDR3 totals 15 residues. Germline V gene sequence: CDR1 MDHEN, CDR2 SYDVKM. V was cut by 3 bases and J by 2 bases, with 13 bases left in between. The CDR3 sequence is CASSFSGARQETQYF. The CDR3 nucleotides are TGTGCCAGCAGTTTCTCAGGGGCGCGTCAAGAGACCCAGTACTTC.

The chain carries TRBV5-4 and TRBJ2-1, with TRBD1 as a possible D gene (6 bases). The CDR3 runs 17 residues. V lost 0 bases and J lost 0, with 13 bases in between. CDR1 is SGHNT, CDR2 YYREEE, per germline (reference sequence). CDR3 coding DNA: TGTGCCAGCAGCTTGGCCTTGGGGGCAGACTCCTACAATGAGCAGTTCTTC. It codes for CASSLALGADSYNEQFF.

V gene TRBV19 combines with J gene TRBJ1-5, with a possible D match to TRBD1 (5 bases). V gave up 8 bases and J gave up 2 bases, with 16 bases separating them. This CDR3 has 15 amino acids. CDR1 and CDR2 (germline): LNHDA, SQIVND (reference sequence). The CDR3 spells CASSDGGAGNQPQHF. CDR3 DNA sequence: TGTGCCAGTTCGGACGGAGGGGCGGGCAATCAGCCCCAGCATTTT.

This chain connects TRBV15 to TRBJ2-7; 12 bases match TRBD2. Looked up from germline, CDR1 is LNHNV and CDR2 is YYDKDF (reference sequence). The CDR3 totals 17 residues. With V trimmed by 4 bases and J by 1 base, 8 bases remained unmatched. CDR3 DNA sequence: TGTGCCACCAGCAACCACTTGGGACTAGCGGGTTCCTACGAGCAGTACTTC. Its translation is CATSNHLGLAGSYEQYF.

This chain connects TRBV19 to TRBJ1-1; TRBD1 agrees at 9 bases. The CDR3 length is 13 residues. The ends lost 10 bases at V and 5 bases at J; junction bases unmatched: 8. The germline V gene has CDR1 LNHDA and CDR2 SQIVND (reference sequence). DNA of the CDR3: TGTGCCACCCGGACAGGGGATTGGACTGAAGCTTTCTTT. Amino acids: CATRTGDWTEAFF.

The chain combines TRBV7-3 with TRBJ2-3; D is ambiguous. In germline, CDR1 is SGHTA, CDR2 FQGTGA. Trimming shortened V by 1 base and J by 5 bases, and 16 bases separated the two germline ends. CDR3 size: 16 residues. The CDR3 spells CASSLRALGSRDTQYF. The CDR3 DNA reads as TGTGCCAGCAGCTTAAGGGCTTTAGGCAGTAGAGATACGCAGTATTTT. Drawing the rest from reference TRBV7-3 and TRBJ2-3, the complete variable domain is GAGVSQTPSNKVTEKGKYVELRCDPISGHTALYWYRQSLGQGPEFLIYFQGTGAADDSGLPNDRFFAVRPEGSVSTLKIQRTERGDSAVYLCASSLRALGSRDTQYFGPGTRLTVL.

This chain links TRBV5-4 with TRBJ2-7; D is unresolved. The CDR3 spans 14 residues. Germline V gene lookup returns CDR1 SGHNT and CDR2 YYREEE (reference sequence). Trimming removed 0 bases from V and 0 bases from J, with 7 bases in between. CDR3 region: CASSLDPSSYEQYF. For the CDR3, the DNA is TGTGCCAGCAGCTTGGATCCGAGCTCCTACGAGCAGTACTTC.

The chain's CDR3 is CASSVGLIGGELFF. CDR3 bases: TGTGCCAGCAGCGTTGGACTAATCGGCGGGGAGCTGTTTTTT. V and J are TRBV7-2 and TRBJ2-2; maybe TRBD2 (6 bases). Germline lookup yields CDR1 SGHTA and CDR2 FQGNSA. Trimming stripped 5 bases from V and 7 bases from J, with 14 bases between. The CDR3 extends over 14 amino acids.

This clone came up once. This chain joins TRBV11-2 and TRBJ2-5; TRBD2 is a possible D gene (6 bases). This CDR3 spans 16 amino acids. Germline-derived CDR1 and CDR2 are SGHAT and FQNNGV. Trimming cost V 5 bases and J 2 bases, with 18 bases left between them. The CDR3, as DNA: TGTGCCAGCAGCCTCCGGGACTCCCTTTATCAAGAGACCCAGTACTTC. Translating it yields CASSLRDSLYQETQYF.

DNA of the CDR3: TGTGCCAGCAGCGCGAGCACAGATACGCAGTATTTT. Translating gives CASSASTDTQYF. The chain recombines TRBV9 with TRBJ2-3; D gene ambiguous. Germline lookup yields CDR1 SGDLS and CDR2 YYNGEE. V lost 3 bases and J 0 bases, leaving 2 bases between the germline ends. CDR3 length: 12 amino acids.

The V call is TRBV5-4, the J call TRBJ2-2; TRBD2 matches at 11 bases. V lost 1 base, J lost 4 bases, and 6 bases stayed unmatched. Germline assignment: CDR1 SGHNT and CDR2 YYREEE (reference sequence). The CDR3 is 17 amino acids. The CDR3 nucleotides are TGTGCCAGCAGCTTGAATGGGGGACTAGCGGTCACCGGGGAGCTGTTTTTT. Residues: CASSLNGGLAVTGELFF.

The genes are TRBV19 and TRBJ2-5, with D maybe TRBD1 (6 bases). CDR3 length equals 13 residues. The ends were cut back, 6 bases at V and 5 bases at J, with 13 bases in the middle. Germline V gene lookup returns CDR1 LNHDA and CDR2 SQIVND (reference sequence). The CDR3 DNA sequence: TGTGCCAGTAGCGCCACTAGGGGGGAGACCCAGTACTTC. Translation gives CASSATRGETQYF.

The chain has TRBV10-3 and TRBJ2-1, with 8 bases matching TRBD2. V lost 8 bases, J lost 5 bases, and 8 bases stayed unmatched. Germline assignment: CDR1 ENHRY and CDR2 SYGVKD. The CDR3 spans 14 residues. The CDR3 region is CAIGSTSDNNEQFF. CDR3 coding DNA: TGTGCCATCGGGTCGACTAGCGATAACAATGAGCAGTTCTTC.

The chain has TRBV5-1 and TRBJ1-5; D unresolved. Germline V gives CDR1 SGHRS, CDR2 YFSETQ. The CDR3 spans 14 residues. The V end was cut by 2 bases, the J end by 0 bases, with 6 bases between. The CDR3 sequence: CASSLDTSNQPQHF. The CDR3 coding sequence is TGCGCCAGCAGCTTAGACACTAGCAATCAGCCCCAGCATTTT.

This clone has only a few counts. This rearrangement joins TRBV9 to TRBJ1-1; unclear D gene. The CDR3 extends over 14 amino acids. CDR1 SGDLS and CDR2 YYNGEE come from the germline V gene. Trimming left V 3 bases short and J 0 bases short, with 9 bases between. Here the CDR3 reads CASSAGNMNTEAFF. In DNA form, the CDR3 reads TGTGCCAGCAGCGCAGGAAACATGAACACTGAAGCTTTCTTT.

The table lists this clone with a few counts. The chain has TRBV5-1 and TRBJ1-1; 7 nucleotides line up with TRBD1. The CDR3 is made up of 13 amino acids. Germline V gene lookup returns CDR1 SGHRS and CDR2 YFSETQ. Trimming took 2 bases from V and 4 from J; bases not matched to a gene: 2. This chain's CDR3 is CASSFDRATEAFF. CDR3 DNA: TGCGCCAGCAGCTTCGACAGGGCCACTGAAGCTTTCTTT.

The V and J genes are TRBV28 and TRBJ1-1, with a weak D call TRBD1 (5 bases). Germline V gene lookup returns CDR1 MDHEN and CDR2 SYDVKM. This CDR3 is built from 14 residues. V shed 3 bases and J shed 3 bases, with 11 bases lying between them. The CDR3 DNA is TGTGCCAGCAGTTTGACAGCCGACTACACTGAAGCTTTCTTT. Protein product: CASSLTADYTEAFF.

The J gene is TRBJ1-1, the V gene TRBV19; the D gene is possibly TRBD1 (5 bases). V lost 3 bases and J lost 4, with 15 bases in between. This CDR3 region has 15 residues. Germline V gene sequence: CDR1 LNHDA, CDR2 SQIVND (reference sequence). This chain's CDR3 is CASSIWGGKGTEAFF. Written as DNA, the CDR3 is TGTGCCAGTAGTATTTGGGGCGGTAAGGGCACTGAAGCTTTCTTT.

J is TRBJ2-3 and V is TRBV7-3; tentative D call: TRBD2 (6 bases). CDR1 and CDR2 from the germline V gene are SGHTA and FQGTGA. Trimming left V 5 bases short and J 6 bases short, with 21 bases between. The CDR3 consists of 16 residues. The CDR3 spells CASSPGAAEGSDTQYF. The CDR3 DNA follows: TGTGCCAGCAGCCCTGGGGCGGCGGAGGGGTCGGATACGCAGTATTTT.

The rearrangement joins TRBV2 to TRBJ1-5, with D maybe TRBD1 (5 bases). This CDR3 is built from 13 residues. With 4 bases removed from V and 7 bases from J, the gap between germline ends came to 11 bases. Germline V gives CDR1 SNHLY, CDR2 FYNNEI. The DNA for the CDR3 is TGTGCCAGCAGTGGGCAGGGTAGACAGCCCCAGCATTTT. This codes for CASSGQGRQPQHF.